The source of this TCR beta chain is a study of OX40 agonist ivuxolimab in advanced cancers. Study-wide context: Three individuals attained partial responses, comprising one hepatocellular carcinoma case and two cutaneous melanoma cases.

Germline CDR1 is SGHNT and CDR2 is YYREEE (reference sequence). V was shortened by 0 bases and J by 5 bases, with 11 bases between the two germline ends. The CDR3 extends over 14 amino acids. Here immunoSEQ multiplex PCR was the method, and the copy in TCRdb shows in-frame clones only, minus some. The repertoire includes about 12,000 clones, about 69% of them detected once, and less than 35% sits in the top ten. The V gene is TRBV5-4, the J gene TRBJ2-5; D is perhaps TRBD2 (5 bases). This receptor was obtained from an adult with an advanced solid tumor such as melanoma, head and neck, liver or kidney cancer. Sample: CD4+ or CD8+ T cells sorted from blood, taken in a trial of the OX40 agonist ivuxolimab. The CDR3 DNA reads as TGTGCCAGCAGCTTGGGAGGGATCGAGGAGACCCAGTACTTC. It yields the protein CASSLGGIEETQYF. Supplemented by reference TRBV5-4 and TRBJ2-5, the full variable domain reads ETGVTQSPTHLIKTRGQQVTLRCSSQSGHNTVSWYQQALGQGPQFIFQYYREEENGRGNFPPRFSGLQFPNYSSELNVNALELDDSALYLCASSLGGIEETQYFGPGTRLLVL.